Listed here is a single TCR beta chain. The antigen is not known. The assay was carried out at the deep level. The assay was immunoSEQ multiplex PCR, and TCRdb's table has in-frame clones only and misses some. Among around 2,000,000 clones listed, approximately 94% were seen once. Terminally differentiated effector memory CD45RA+ cells were excluded by CCR7 positive selection of CD45RO-negative cells. Study donors comprised healthy, HIV-negative adults devoid of recent acute infection or vaccination. The source of the sample is a study of shared clonotypes between healthy human individuals. Findings and limits, study-wide: The small donor group covered limited genetic and exposure diversity.

The length of the CDR3 is 13 residues. V was pared by 6 bases and J by 6 bases, with 13 bases between. The germline CDR1 and CDR2 sequences are SNHLY and FYNNEI. The gene calls are TRBV2 and TRBJ2-3; the D gene could be TRBD1 or TRBD2 (5 bases each). The sequencing input was naive CD8+ T cells sorted from blood. This TCR came from a man between 18 and 35 years old in good health. DNA for the CDR3: TGTGCCAGCAGAGAGGGGACGGTGGATACGCAGTATTTT. Protein sequence: CASREGTVDTQYF.